The next 8 T cell receptor beta chains were all read from a single sample in a study of blood T cells in healthy people across ages. With a J-beta primer mix and a sample-barcoded 5' primer, a second PCR ran roughly 7 to 11 cycles. TCRdb analysed the 5' RACE reads with MiXCR anew, one entry per CDR3 protein. The data contain some 1.6 million distinct CDR3 sequences, approximately 32% of them singletons. The sequencing sample was made of blood. The receptor set was obtained from a woman under 40 in good health.

The chain combines TRBV27 with TRBJ2-5; 10 bases match TRBD2. The V gene's germline CDR1 is MNHEY and CDR2 SMNVEV (reference sequence). J lost 11 bases, V lost 5 bases, and 14 bases had no gene match. The CDR3 runs 15 residues. Here the CDR3 reads CASSQTSGLGGEQYF. For the CDR3, the DNA is TGTGCCAGCAGTCAGACTAGCGGGTTGGGCGGGGAGCAGTACTTC.

To note about this clonotype: It may be a read error: a sequence one base away is much more abundant. The chain carries TRBV29-1 and TRBJ2-7; D perhaps matches TRBD2 (6 bases). Germline V CDR1 and CDR2: SQVTM, ANQGSEA. V lost 6 bases and J lost 3, with 15 bases in between. The CDR3 contains 13 residues. The CDR3: CSVWRGELYEQYF. The CDR3 DNA is TGCAGCGTCTGGAGGGGCGAACTCTACGAGCAGTACTTC.

The table lists this clonotype with many counts. The chain employs TRBV25-1 and TRBJ1-4, with D unresolved. The CDR3 extends over 15 amino acids. Germline loops: CDR1 MGHDK, CDR2 SYGVNS. V lost 9 bases and J lost 0, with 14 bases in between. In nucleotides, the CDR3 is TGTGCCAGGGAGGTCCCTGTTGCAACTAATGAAAAACTGTTTTTT. As protein: CAREVPVATNEKLFF.

The J gene is TRBJ2-7, the V gene TRBV28; possible D gene TRBD2, 6 bases. Germline V gene data show CDR1 as MDHEN and CDR2 as SYDVKM. Trimming cost V 6 bases and J 3 bases, with 12 bases left between them. The CDR3 has 13 amino acids. This CDR3 reads CASRSGLIYEQYF. CDR3 nucleotides: TGTGCCAGCAGGTCGGGACTTATCTACGAGCAGTACTTC.

In this sample, this clonotype turned up a few times. The rearrangement uses TRBV20-1 and TRBJ1-4; D remains unclear. Trimming took off 6 bases at V and 8 bases at J, with 16 bases between the two ends. This CDR3 has 13 residues. In germline, CDR1 is DFQATT, CDR2 SNEGSKA (reference sequence). The CDR3 here is CSAPPARNEKLFF. As DNA, the CDR3 is TGCAGTGCCCCGCCGGCACGGAACGAAAAACTGTTTTTT.

This chain uses TRBV3-1 with TRBJ1-1, with D maybe TRBD1 (6 bases). The V gene's germline CDR1 is LGHDT and CDR2 YNNKEL (reference sequence). V was clipped by 10 bases and J by 4 bases, with 19 bases between them. CDR3 size: 14 residues. This CDR3 reads CATKDGGRTTEAFF. The CDR3 bases are TGTGCCACAAAAGATGGGGGGCGGACCACTGAAGCTTTCTTT.

The chain links TRBV30 to TRBJ1-2; unclear D gene. V lost 2 bases to trimming and J lost 2 bases, with 9 bases between them. This CDR3 comprises 13 residues. Germline V lookup: CDR1 GTSNPN, CDR2 SVGIG (reference sequence). This CDR3 is CAWSFGGNYGYTF. In nucleotides, the CDR3 is TGTGCCTGGAGTTTTGGCGGAAACTATGGCTACACCTTC.

Notes on this clonotype: A much more abundant neighbour one base away suggests this may be a read error. The genes are TRBV27 and TRBJ2-1; 11 positions match TRBD1. The J call may be wrong; the DNA end is better matched by TRBJ2-7. The V gene's germline CDR1 is MNHEY and CDR2 SMNVEV (reference sequence). The CDR3 covers 16 residues. The CDR3 DNA reads TGTGCCAGCAGTTTCCCCGGACAGGGGGCCTACAATGAGCAGTACTTC. Its protein is CASSFPGQGAYNEQYF.